This T cell receptor beta chain was found in a study of blood T cell repertoires in COVID-19. For the study at large: COVID-19 samples collected from the United States, Italy and Spain covered acute and convalescent phases. The analysed material was cDNA or gDNA that came from T cells, B-cell-depleted T cells, or PBMCs.

In the study's own analysis: Amplified reference gene primers provided the basis for estimating nucleated cell counts. Generated by immunoSEQ multiplex PCR, the TCRdb table keeps only in-frame clones and is missing some. D and trimming were read from the DNA, whereas the V and J calls and clone size are those reported in that table. The data hold some 110,000 clones, with roughly 83% observed a single time. The CDR3 consists of 16 residues. Germline V gene data show CDR1 as LNHDA and CDR2 as SQIVND (reference sequence). Trimming pared 2 bases from V and 6 bases from J, leaving 14 bases between. The rearrangement links TRBV19 to TRBJ1-6, with a possible D match to TRBD1 (6 bases). This TCR derives from a woman in her seventies with acute or convalescent COVID-19. Input material: peripheral blood. The CDR3 DNA follows: TGTGCCAGTAGTATAAGAGCCCGGGACACTAATTCACCCCTCCACTTT. It specifies CASSIRARDTNSPLHF.